Listed below are T cell receptor beta chains from one sample, sequenced in a study of blood T cell repertoires in COVID-19. TCRdb's table, derived via immunoSEQ multiplex PCR, lists solely in-frame clones and lacks some. The sample records 40,000 to 50,000 clones, over 85% being singletons. The sequenced material came from peripheral blood. The receptors were gathered from a human donor in a cohort sampled during active COVID-19. Each CDR3 is given with its conserved first and last residue. A D gene is named only where the DNA matches it firmly. Clone size, where shown, is once, few, many, or a class for clones that have expanded.

>TRBJ2-3|.|TRBV6-5|.
CASSYFGKDTQYF
TGTGCCAGCAGTTACTTCGGGAAGGATACGCAGTATTTT
>TRBJ2-5|TRBD1|TRBV2|.
CASSGTGGGETQYF
TGTGCCAGCAGCGGGACAGGAGGTGGTGAGACCCAGTACTTC
>TRBJ1-6|.|TRBV7-8|.
CASSQGQSSYNSPLHF
TGTGCCAGCAGCCAAGGACAGAGCTCCTATAATTCACCCCTCCACTTT
>TRBJ2-2|TRBD2|TRBV9|.
CASSGGPRGLAPGGELFF
TGTGCCAGCAGCGGAGGGCCCCGGGGACTAGCGCCTGGCGGGGAGCTGTTTTTT
>TRBJ1-3|.|TRBV3-1/TRBV3-2|once
CASSRGGAGNTIYF
TGTGCCAGCAGCAGAGGAGGGGCTGGAAACACCATATATTTT
>TRBJ2-7|TRBD2|TRBV7-2|.
CASSLVLAGMYEQYF
TGTGCCAGCAGCTTAGTACTAGCGGGAATGTACGAGCAGTACTTC
>TRBJ1-1|.|TRBV12-5|.
CASGPERAEAFF
TGTGCTAGTGGGCCCGAGCGGGCTGAAGCTTTCTTT
>TRBJ2-1|.|TRBV10-2|once
CATHFGRTYNEQFF
TGCGCCACCCACTTCGGGAGAACCTACAATGAGCAGTTCTTC
>TRBJ1-3|.|TRBV7-2|.
CASSVLGRTTGNTIYF
TGTGCCAGCAGCGTGCTCGGACGGACAACGGGAAACACCATATATTTT
>TRBJ2-5|.|TRBV18|.
CASSPPAEEGETQYF
TGTGCCAGCTCACCACCTGCCGAGGAGGGTGAGACCCAGTACTTC
>TRBJ1-2|TRBD1|TRBV6-6|.
CASSRKTRQGNYGYTF
TGTGCCAGCAGCCGTAAAACCCGACAGGGCAACTATGGCTACACCTTC
>TRBJ2-5|TRBD1|TRBV24-1|.
CATSDLGTGAQETQYF
TGTGCCACCAGTGATTTAGGGACAGGGGCCCAAGAGACCCAGTACTTC
>TRBJ1-3|TRBD1|TRBV6-7|.
CASSYSRAETGRGNTIYF
TGTGCCAGCAGTTACTCGAGGGCAGAGACAGGGAGGGGAAACACCATATATTTT
>TRBJ1-1|.|TRBV2|.
CASTLTGQNTEAFF
TGTGCCAGCACCTTGACGGGACAGAACACTGAAGCTTTCTTT
>TRBJ1-5|TRBD1|TRBV6-5|.
CASSFDRGSNQPQHF
TGTGCCAGCAGTTTTGACAGGGGTAGCAATCAGCCCCAGCATTTT
>TRBJ1-2|TRBD1|TRBV6-5|.
CASSLDRDYGYTF
TGTGCCAGCAGCCTGGACAGGGACTATGGCTACACCTTC
>TRBJ1-4|.|TRBV9|.
CASSVAPLGGPEKLFF
TGTGCCAGCAGCGTAGCCCCTCTCGGGGGTCCAGAAAAACTGTTTTTT
>TRBJ2-3|.|TRBV18|.
CASSPSRGTDTQYF
TGTGCCAGCTCACCGTCCAGGGGCACAGATACGCAGTATTTT
>TRBJ2-5|TRBD1|TRBV7-9|once
CASSPFRQGAFQETQYF
TGTGCCAGCAGCCCCTTCCGCCAGGGGGCTTTCCAAGAGACCCAGTACTTC
>TRBJ2-7|.|TRBV21-1|.
CASSNIGTEDSYEQYF
TGTGCCAGCAGCAATATAGGGACAGAAGACTCCTACGAGCAGTACTTC
>TRBJ1-1|TRBD1|TRBV19|.
CASSISQGASEAFF
TGTGCCAGTAGTATAAGCCAGGGGGCGTCTGAAGCTTTCTTT
>TRBJ2-1|.|TRBV5-4|.
CASSEGGAYNEQFF
TGTGCCAGCAGCGAAGGAGGGGCCTACAATGAGCAGTTCTTC